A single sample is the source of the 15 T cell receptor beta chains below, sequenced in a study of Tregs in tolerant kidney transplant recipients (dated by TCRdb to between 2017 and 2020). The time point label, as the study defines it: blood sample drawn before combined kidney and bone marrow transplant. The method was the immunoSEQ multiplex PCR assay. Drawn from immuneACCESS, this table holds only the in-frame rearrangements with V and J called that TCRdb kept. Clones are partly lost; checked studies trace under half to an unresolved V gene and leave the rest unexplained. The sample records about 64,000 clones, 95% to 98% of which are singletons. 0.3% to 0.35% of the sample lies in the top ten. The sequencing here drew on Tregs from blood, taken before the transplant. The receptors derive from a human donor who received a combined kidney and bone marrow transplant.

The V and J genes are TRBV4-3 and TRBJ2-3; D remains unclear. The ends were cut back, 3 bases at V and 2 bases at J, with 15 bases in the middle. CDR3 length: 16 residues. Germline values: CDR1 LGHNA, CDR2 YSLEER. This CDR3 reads CASSHSNQAITDTQYF. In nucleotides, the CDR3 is TGCGCCAGCAGCCACTCAAACCAGGCGATCACAGATACGCAGTATTTT.

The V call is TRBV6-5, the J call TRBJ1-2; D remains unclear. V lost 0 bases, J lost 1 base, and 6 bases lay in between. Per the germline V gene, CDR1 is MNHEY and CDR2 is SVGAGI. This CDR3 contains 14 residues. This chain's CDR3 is CASSYSPVNYGYTF. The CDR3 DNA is TGTGCCAGCAGTTACTCGCCAGTTAACTATGGCTACACCTTC.

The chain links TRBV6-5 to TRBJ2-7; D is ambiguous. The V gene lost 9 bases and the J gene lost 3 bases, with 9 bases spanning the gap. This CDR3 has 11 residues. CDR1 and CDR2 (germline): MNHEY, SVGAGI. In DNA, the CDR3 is TGTGCCAGGCGGTCGAGCTACGAGCAGTACTTC. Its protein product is CARRSSYEQYF.

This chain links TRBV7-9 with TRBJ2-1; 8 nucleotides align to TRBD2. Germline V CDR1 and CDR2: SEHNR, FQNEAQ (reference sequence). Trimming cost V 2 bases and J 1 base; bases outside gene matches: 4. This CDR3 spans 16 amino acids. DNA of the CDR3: TGTGCCAGCAGCTTAATCGGGAGGGCTTCCTACAATGAGCAGTTCTTC. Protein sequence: CASSLIGRASYNEQFF.

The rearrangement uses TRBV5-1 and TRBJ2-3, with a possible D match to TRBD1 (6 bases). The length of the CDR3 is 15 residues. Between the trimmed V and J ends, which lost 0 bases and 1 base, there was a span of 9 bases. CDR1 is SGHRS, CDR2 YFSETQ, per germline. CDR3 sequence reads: CASSLAAGGTDTQYF. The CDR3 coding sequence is TGCGCCAGCAGCTTGGCGGCAGGGGGCACAGATACGCAGTATTTT.

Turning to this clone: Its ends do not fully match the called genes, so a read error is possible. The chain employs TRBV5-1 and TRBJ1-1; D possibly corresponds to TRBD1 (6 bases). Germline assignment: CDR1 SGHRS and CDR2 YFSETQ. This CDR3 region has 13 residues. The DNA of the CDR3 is TGCGCCAGCAGCTTGAGGGGGAACGCTGAAGCTTTCTTT. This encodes CASSLRGNAEAFF.

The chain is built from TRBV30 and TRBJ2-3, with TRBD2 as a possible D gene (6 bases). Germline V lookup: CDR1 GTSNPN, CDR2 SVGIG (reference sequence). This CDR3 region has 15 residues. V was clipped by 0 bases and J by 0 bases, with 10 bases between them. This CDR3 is CAWSVMDYSTDTQYF. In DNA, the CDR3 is TGTGCCTGGAGTGTAATGGACTATAGCACAGATACGCAGTATTTT. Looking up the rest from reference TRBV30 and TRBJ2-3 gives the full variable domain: SQTIHQWPATLVQPVGSPLSLECTVEGTSNPNLYWYRQAAGRGLQLLFYSVGIGQISSEVPQNLSASRPQDRQFILSSKKLLLSDSGFYLCAWSVMDYSTDTQYFGPGTRLTVL.

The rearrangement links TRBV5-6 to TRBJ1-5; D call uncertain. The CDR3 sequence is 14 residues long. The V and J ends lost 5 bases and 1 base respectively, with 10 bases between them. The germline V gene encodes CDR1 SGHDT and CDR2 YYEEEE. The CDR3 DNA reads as TGTGCCAGCAGGCCCCGGTACAGCAATCAGCCCCAGCATTTT. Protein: CASRPRYSNQPQHF. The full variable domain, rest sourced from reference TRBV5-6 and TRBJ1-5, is DAGVTQSPTHLIKTRGQQVTLRCSPKSGHDTVSWYQQALGQGPQFIFQYYEEEERQRGNFPDRFSGHQFPNYSSELNVNALLLGDSALYLCASRPRYSNQPQHFGDGTRLSIL.

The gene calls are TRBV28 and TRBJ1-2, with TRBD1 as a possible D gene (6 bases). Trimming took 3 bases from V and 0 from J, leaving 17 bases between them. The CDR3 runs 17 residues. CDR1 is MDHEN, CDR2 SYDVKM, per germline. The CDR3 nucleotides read TGTGCCAGCAGTTTCGTCCAGGGGATTTTAGCTAACTATGGCTACACCTTC. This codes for CASSFVQGILANYGYTF.

CDR3 sequence reads: CASSQDQGRETQYF. CDR3 coding DNA: TGCGCCAGCAGCCAAGATCAGGGGCGAGAGACCCAGTACTTC. The V gene is TRBV4-3, the J gene TRBJ2-5; TRBD1 is a possible D gene (6 bases). The CDR3 runs 14 residues. Per the germline V gene, CDR1 is LGHNA and CDR2 is YSLEER. V was shortened by 0 bases and J by 4 bases, with 9 bases between the two germline ends.

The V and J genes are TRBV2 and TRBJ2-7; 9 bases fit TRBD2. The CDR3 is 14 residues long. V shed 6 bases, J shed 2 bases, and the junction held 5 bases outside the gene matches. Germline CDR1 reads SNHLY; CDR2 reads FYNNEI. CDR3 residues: CASRGVAGAYEQYF. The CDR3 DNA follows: TGTGCCAGCAGGGGGGTAGCGGGAGCCTACGAGCAGTACTTC.

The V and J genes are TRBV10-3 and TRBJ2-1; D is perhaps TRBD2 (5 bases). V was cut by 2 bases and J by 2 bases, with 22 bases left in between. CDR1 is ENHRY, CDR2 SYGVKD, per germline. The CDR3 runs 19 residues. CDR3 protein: CAISEAGGRTPSPYNEQFF. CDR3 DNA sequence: TGTGCCATCAGTGAGGCGGGCGGGCGAACCCCCTCCCCCTACAATGAGCAGTTCTTC.

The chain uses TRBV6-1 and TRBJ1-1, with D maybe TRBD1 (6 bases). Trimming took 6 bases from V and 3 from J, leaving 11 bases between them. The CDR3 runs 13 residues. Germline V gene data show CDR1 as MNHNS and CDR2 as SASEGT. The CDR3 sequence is CASRRGTHTEAFF. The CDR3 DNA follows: TGTGCCAGCAGGAGGGGGACGCACACTGAAGCTTTCTTT.

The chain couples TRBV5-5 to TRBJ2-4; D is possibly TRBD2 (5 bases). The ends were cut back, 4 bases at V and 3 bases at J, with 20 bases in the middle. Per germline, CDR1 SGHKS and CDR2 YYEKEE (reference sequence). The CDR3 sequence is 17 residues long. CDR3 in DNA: TGTGCCAGCAGCCAAGATCCCGGGATAGGAATCAAAAACATTCAGTACTTC. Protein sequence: CASSQDPGIGIKNIQYF.

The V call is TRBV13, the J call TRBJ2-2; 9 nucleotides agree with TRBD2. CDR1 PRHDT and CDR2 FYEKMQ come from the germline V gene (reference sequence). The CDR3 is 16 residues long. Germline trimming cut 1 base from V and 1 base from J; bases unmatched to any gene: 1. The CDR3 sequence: CASSLVAGENTGELFF. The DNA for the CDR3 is TGTGCCAGCAGCTTAGTAGCGGGGGAGAACACCGGGGAGCTGTTTTTT.